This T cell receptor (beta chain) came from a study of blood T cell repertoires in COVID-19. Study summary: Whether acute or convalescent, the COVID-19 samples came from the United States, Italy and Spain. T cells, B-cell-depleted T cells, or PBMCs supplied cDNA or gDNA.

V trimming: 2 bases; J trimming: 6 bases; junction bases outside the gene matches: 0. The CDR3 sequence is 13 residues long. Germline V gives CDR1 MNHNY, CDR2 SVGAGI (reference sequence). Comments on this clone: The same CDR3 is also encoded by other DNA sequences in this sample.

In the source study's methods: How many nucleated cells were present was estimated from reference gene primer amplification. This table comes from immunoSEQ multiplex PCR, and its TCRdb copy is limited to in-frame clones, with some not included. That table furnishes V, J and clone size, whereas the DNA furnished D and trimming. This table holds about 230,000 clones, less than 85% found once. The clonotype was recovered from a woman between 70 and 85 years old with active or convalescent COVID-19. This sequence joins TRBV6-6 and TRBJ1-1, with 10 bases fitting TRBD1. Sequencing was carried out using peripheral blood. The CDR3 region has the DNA TGTGCCAGCAGTTACGGACAGGGGGCTGAAGCTTTCTTT. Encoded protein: CASSYGQGAEAFF.